The 29 T cell receptor beta chains in this list originate from one sample, sequenced in a study of CD8+CD57+ T cells in acquired aplastic anemia. TCR beta VDJ and CDR3 were profiled, and genomic DNA was the template. TCRdb used MiXCR to reprocess the reads, holding one entry per CDR3 protein. This table has approximately 300,000 distinct CDR3 sequences, 50% to 65% appearing once. Flow cytometry had shown expanded CD8+CD57+ cells in the patients chosen for sequencing. Material: sorted CD4+, CD8+, or CD8+CD57+ T cells (not recorded which) from PBMCs. These receptors were obtained from a human donor with aplastic anemia.

The rearrangement links TRBV12-3 or TRBV12-4 to TRBJ2-1, with 12 bases aligning to TRBD1. The CDR3 has 15 amino acids. V lost 6 bases to trimming and J lost 9 bases; unmatched junction nucleotides: 9. The CDR3 DNA reads TGTGCCAGCAGCGAACCGGGACAGGGGGCGCCTGAGCAGTTCTTC. The encoded protein is CASSEPGQGAPEQFF.

The chain joins TRBV10-3 to TRBJ1-2, with 9 bases fitting TRBD1. Germline V gene sequence: CDR1 ENHRY, CDR2 SYGVKD. This CDR3 is built from 14 residues. V lost 3 bases to trimming and J lost 6 bases; unmatched junction nucleotides: 5. As DNA, the CDR3 is TGTGCCATCAGTGAACGACAGGGGGTTGATGGCTACACCTTC. Residues: CAISERQGVDGYTF.

This clonotype was seen at least ten times. The DNA of the CDR3 is TGTGCCAGTAGTATAGATCTTCCAGGACAGGGGAACAGCTATGGCTACACCTTC. Translation gives CASSIDLPGQGNSYGYTF. The J gene is TRBJ1-2, the V gene TRBV19; 9 nucleotides align to TRBD1. Germline V gene sequence: CDR1 LNHDA, CDR2 SQIVND (reference sequence). Trimming took 0 bases from V and 4 from J; bases not matched to a gene: 12. The length of the CDR3 is 18 residues.

This chain connects TRBV19 to TRBJ1-4; no clear D. Germline assignment: CDR1 LNHDA and CDR2 SQIVND (reference sequence). V was shortened by 7 bases and J by 6 bases, with 12 bases between the two germline ends. The CDR3 spans 13 residues. The CDR3 bases are TGTGCCAGTACCCCGGACGGCTATGAAAAACTGTTTTTT. Its protein is CASTPDGYEKLFF.

This clonotype was observed at least ten times. As DNA, the CDR3 is TGTGCCAGTAGTACAGGGGGCGCCCAGAATGAGCAGTTCTTC. As protein: CASSTGGAQNEQFF. V usage is TRBV19 and J usage is TRBJ2-1; 8 positions match TRBD1. The germline V gene has CDR1 LNHDA and CDR2 SQIVND (reference sequence). The CDR3 is made up of 14 amino acids. The junction had 6 bases not matched to a gene; V was cut back by 4 bases and J by 7 bases.

This clonotype was counted ten times or more. V is TRBV4-2 and J is TRBJ2-3; 11 bases are a match to TRBD2. The J segment lost 2 bases and the V segment lost 0 bases, leaving 4 bases of the junction unmatched. The CDR3 covers 17 residues. Germline V lookup: CDR1 LGHNA, CDR2 YNFKEQ. This CDR3 reads CASSQDGTSGTTDTQYF. DNA of the CDR3: TGTGCCAGCAGCCAAGACGGGACTAGCGGAACCACAGATACGCAGTATTTT.

This clonotype was found many times. The CDR3 region is CASRRVVFDEQFF. The CDR3 DNA is TGTGCCAGTCGGCGGGTAGTCTTCGATGAGCAGTTCTTC. V gene TRBV19 combines with J gene TRBJ2-1; possibly TRBD2 for D (5 bases). CDR3 length: 13 residues. Germline V gives CDR1 LNHDA, CDR2 SQIVND (reference sequence). V was clipped by 8 bases and J by 8 bases, with 16 bases between them.

This clonotype was seen ten or more times. The rearrangement links TRBV20-1 to TRBJ2-2, with 9 nucleotides matching TRBD2. CDR1 and CDR2 (germline): DFQATT, SNEGSKA (reference sequence). The CDR3 spans 13 residues. Losses at the gene ends were 4 bases for V and 4 bases for J; bases not matched to a gene: 1. The CDR3, as DNA: TGCAGTGCTATAGCGGGAGTCACCGGGGAGCTGTTTTTT. Its protein product is CSAIAGVTGELFF.

The V and J genes are TRBV5-4 and TRBJ2-5; no clear D. CDR1 and CDR2 (germline): SGHNT, YYREEE (reference sequence). This CDR3 spans 15 amino acids. V shed 4 bases and J shed 2 bases, with 15 bases lying between them. CDR3: CASSPHTPQQETQYF. Here the CDR3 DNA reads TGTGCCAGCAGCCCACATACGCCCCAACAAGAGACCCAGTACTTC.

This clonotype was picked up many times. A much larger clonotype is one base distant, so this may be a read error. The chain couples TRBV29-1 to TRBJ1-1; the match to TRBD1 covers 7 bases. J was trimmed by 4 bases and V by 7 bases; bases with no gene match: 9. CDR3 length equals 13 residues. Germline lookup yields CDR1 SQVTM and CDR2 ANQGSEA. CDR3 sequence (DNA): TGCAGCGCCCGGGACAGCTGGAGCACTGAAGCTTTCTTT. Amino acids: CSARDSWSTEAFF.

Many counts were recorded for this clonotype. This chain connects TRBV5-6 to TRBJ2-7; no firm D call. The CDR3 extends over 15 amino acids. Germline assignment: CDR1 SGHDT and CDR2 YYEEEE. V gave up 3 bases and J gave up 2 bases, with 15 bases separating them. DNA of the CDR3: TGTGCCAGCAGCTCAACCCCCGCATCGACCTACGAGCAGTACTTC. Translating gives CASSSTPASTYEQYF.

The rearrangement links TRBV7-9 to TRBJ2-1; unclear D gene. The V end lost 5 bases, the J end lost 5 bases, and 19 bases lay between the germline ends. CDR1 is SEHNR, CDR2 FQNEAQ, per germline (reference sequence). The CDR3 has 16 amino acids. The CDR3 here is CASSLSAVSRDNEQFF. For the CDR3, the DNA is TGTGCCAGCAGCCTAAGCGCTGTATCTCGGGACAATGAGCAGTTCTTC.

At least ten counts were recorded for this clonotype. The gene calls are TRBV15 and TRBJ2-5; 9 bases line up with TRBD1. V dropped 7 bases and J dropped 5; count of bases not matched to a gene: 8. Per germline, CDR1 LNHNV and CDR2 YYDKDF (reference sequence). The CDR3 is 14 residues long. The CDR3 DNA reads TGTGCCACCACCCCGGGACAGGGTGTCGAGACCCAGTACTTC. Protein product: CATTPGQGVETQYF.

The J gene is TRBJ1-1, the V gene TRBV15; D is undetermined. The CDR3 contains 15 residues. The V and J ends lost 0 bases and 0 bases respectively, with 8 bases between them. Germline CDR1 and CDR2: LNHNV and YYDKDF (reference sequence). The CDR3 region is CATSRDLEVNTEAFF. CDR3 coding DNA: TGTGCCACCAGCAGAGATTTGGAAGTGAACACTGAAGCTTTCTTT.

This chain links TRBV9 with TRBJ2-7, with a weak D call TRBD1 (7 bases). The germline gives CDR1 SGDLS, CDR2 YYNGEE. The CDR3 extends over 15 amino acids. V was shortened by 3 bases and J by 0 bases, with 13 bases between the two germline ends. The CDR3 nucleotides read TGTGCCAGCAGCGCTGCAGGGGGGATCTCCTACGAGCAGTACTTC. Residues: CASSAAGGISYEQYF.

In its sample, this clonotype was seen a few times. The rearrangement links TRBV6-5 to TRBJ2-7; D is unresolved. Germline V gene sequence: CDR1 MNHEY, CDR2 SVGAGI. The CDR3 totals 13 residues. V was trimmed by 2 bases and J by 3 bases, leaving 8 bases between them. The CDR3 reads CASSYGQYYEQYF. DNA of the CDR3: TGTGCCAGCAGTTACGGGCAGTACTACGAGCAGTACTTC.

The chain joins TRBV7-9 to TRBJ2-7, with D possibly TRBD2 on 6 matching bases. CDR1 and CDR2 from the germline V gene are SEHNR and FQNEAQ (reference sequence). The V end lost 5 bases, the J end lost 6 bases, and 23 bases lay between the germline ends. The CDR3 covers 16 residues. The CDR3 sequence is CASSPTGAGRGGEQYF. In DNA, the CDR3 is TGTGCCAGCAGCCCTACCGGGGCGGGAAGGGGCGGCGAGCAGTACTTC.

Many counts were recorded for this clonotype. V gene TRBV5-6 combines with J gene TRBJ2-7, with D possibly being TRBD1 (5 bases). Per the germline V gene, CDR1 is SGHDT and CDR2 is YYEEEE. The CDR3 covers 16 residues. Trimming pared 2 bases from V and 3 bases from J, leaving 18 bases between. CDR3 DNA sequence: TGTGCCAGCAGCTTAATCGGGCTGGCAGGGCACTACGAGCAGTACTTC. Translating it yields CASSLIGLAGHYEQYF.

The CDR3 loop is CSAGQFPGQSYEQYF. DNA of the CDR3: TGCAGTGCTGGCCAGTTCCCGGGACAGTCCTACGAGCAGTACTTC. The chain uses TRBV20-1 and TRBJ2-7; 7 bases line up with TRBD1. The CDR3 has 15 amino acids. Germline trimming cut 5 bases from V and 1 base from J; bases unmatched to any gene: 11. Germline-derived CDR1 and CDR2 are DFQATT and SNEGSKA (reference sequence).

There are many counts of this clonotype. The rearrangement links TRBV20-1 to TRBJ1-1, with a tentative D call TRBD1 (5 bases). The germline V gene has CDR1 DFQATT and CDR2 SNEGSKA (reference sequence). This CDR3 is built from 11 residues. V lost 7 bases and J 5 bases, leaving 11 bases between the germline ends. DNA for the CDR3: TGCAGTGAAAAGAAGGGGACTGAAGCTTTCTTT. Amino acids: CSEKKGTEAFF.

This clonotype occurred many times. J is TRBJ2-7 and V is TRBV7-8, with 8 bases identical to TRBD1. CDR3 size: 15 residues. Trimming took 5 bases from V and 0 from J; bases not matched to a gene: 6. Germline CDR1 reads SGHVS; CDR2 reads FQNEAQ. Here the CDR3 DNA reads TGTGCCAGCAGCCTGACAGGGGCCTCCTCCTACGAGCAGTACTTC. It codes for CASSLTGASSYEQYF. The variable domain in full, completed from reference TRBV7-8 and TRBJ2-7, reads GAGVSQSPRYKVAKRGQDVALRCDPISGHVSLFWYQQALGQGPEFLTYFQNEAQLDKSGLPSDRFFAERPEGSVSTLKIQRTQQEDSAVYLCASSLTGASSYEQYFGPGTRLTVT.

The chain uses TRBV5-1 and TRBJ2-3; D may match TRBD1 or TRBD2 (5 bases each). Trimming pared 5 bases from V and 3 bases from J, leaving 13 bases between. Per germline, CDR1 SGHRS and CDR2 YFSETQ. The CDR3 runs 14 residues. CDR3 nucleotide sequence: TGCGCCAGCAGGGATAGGGGCGGGACAGATACGCAGTATTTT. This encodes CASRDRGGTDTQYF.

The CDR3 bases are TGCGCCAGCAGCTGGTCCACAACTTACAATGAGCAGTTCTTC. Its translation: CASSWSTTYNEQFF. The chain combines TRBV5-1 with TRBJ2-1; D unresolved. CDR1 and CDR2 (germline): SGHRS, YFSETQ. With 3 bases removed from V and 4 bases from J, the gap between germline ends came to 11 bases. The CDR3 length is 14 residues. Using reference TRBV5-1 and TRBJ2-1 for the parts outside the CDR3, the full variable domain is KAGVTQTPRYLIKTRGQQVTLSCSPISGHRSVSWYQQTPGQGLQFLFEYFSETQRNKGNFPGRFSGRQFSNSRSEMNVSTLELGDSALYLCASSWSTTYNEQFFGPGTRLTVL.

Ten or more counts support this clonotype. V and J are TRBV4-1 and TRBJ2-3; no firm D call. V was pared by 1 base and J by 1 base, with 15 bases between. The CDR3 is made up of 17 amino acids. Germline CDR1 reads MGHRA; CDR2 reads YSYEKL. The CDR3 region is CASSQGLPTLRTDTQYF. The CDR3 DNA sequence: TGCGCCAGCAGCCAAGGCCTCCCTACACTCCGCACAGATACGCAGTATTTT.

The CDR3 region is CSVEDPRYNEQFF. The CDR3 coding sequence is TGCAGCGTTGAAGATCCCAGATATAATGAGCAGTTCTTC. The chain couples TRBV29-1 to TRBJ2-1, with D unclear. The CDR3 runs to 13 residues. The germline V and J ends were trimmed by 0 bases and 7 bases, with 10 bases remaining between them. In germline, CDR1 is SQVTM, CDR2 ANQGSEA.

This clonotype has at least ten counts. The CDR3 nucleotides read TGCGCCAGCAGCTCGGCACTAGCGGGGGGGCTTTATGAGCAGTTCTTC. Translated, it gives CASSSALAGGLYEQFF. This chain uses TRBV5-1 with TRBJ2-1; 13 nucleotides align to TRBD2. In germline, CDR1 is SGHRS, CDR2 YFSETQ. The ends lost 3 bases at V and 8 bases at J; junction bases unmatched: 8. CDR3 size: 16 residues.

J is TRBJ2-2 and V is TRBV11-3; tentative D call: TRBD1 (6 bases). CDR1 and CDR2 from the germline V gene are SGHNT and YENEEA. V lost 3 bases and J lost 5, with 10 bases in between. CDR3 length: 14 amino acids. CDR3 in amino acids: CASSFRGRTGELFF. The CDR3 DNA sequence: TGTGCCAGCAGCTTTAGGGGGAGAACCGGGGAGCTGTTTTTT. Variable domain in full (rest from reference TRBV11-3 and TRBJ2-2): EAGVVQSPRYKIIEKKQPVAFWCNPISGHNTLYWYLQNLGQGPELLIRYENEEAVDDSQLPKDRFSAERLKGVDSTLKIQPAELGDSAVYLCASSFRGRTGELFFGEGSRLTVL.

This clonotype was seen repeatedly, ten times or more. The chain recombines TRBV15 with TRBJ1-1, with D tentatively TRBD1 (6 bases). The ends were cut back, 5 bases at V and 0 bases at J, with 13 bases in the middle. In germline, CDR1 is LNHNV, CDR2 YYDKDF (reference sequence). The CDR3 runs 15 residues. The CDR3 sequence is CATSAGQPMNTEAFF. CDR3 in DNA: TGTGCCACCAGCGCCGGACAGCCGATGAACACTGAAGCTTTCTTT.

The rearrangement links TRBV19 to TRBJ1-2; the match to TRBD1 covers 9 bases. The CDR3 runs 12 residues. CDR1 and CDR2 from the germline V gene are LNHDA and SQIVND (reference sequence). V shed 6 bases, J shed 7 bases, and the junction held 3 bases outside the gene matches. CDR3 in amino acids: CASRTGGSGYTF. The DNA for the CDR3 is TGTGCCAGTAGAACAGGGGGCTCTGGCTACACCTTC.